The T cell receptor beta chain under discussion was sequenced for a study of blood T cell repertoires in COVID-19. Study background: PBMCs, B-cell-depleted T cells, or T cells provided the cDNA or gDNA that made up the material.

In the authors' workflow: Scientists estimated how many nucleated cells there were by amplifying reference gene primers. TCRdb's table, derived via immunoSEQ multiplex PCR, lists solely in-frame clones and lacks some. V, J and clone size derive from that table, while D and trimming were established from the DNA sequence. This sample has about 200,000 clones, with 89% found just once. The sample was peripheral blood. This TCR came from a middle-aged woman with acute or convalescent COVID-19.

This CDR3 reads CASSLSGSGANVLTF. The CDR3 DNA sequence: TGTGCCAGCAGCCTCTCCGGGTCTGGGGCCAACGTCCTGACTTTC. This rearrangement joins TRBV3-1 (or the pseudogene TRBV3-2) to TRBJ2-6; D unclear. Germline-derived CDR1 and CDR2 are LGHDT and YNNKEL (reference sequence). The CDR3 is 15 residues long. Trimming took 4 bases from V and 1 from J, leaving 8 bases between them.